This T cell receptor beta chain was obtained from a study of tumor and adjacent non-tumor tissue in lung cancer. Overall study context: The cohort had under 15 adenocarcinoma, a couple of squamous cell and 1 small cell patients.

This clonotype was observed a single time. The junction does not match germline at one end; this may be a read error. Three rounds of nested PCR, following a modified ARM-PCR protocol, produced the TCRbeta library. TCRdb called the multiplex PCR reads again in MiXCR, with one record for every CDR3 protein. The sample includes 60,000 to 85,000 distinct CDR3 sequences, around 78% of them seen just once. The CDR3 runs 14 residues. Germline V CDR1 and CDR2: DFQATT, SNEGSKA (reference sequence). RNA was extracted from bulk tissue without any cell sorting. The TCR comes from a man between 60 and 75 years old with non-small cell lung cancer. Sequenced: lung tumor tissue. The gene calls are TRBV20-1 and TRBJ2-1; D call uncertain. The CDR3 here is CSARLKSHYNEQFF. CDR3 coding DNA: TGCAGTGCTAGACTAAAATCGCACTACAACGAGCAGTTCTTC.